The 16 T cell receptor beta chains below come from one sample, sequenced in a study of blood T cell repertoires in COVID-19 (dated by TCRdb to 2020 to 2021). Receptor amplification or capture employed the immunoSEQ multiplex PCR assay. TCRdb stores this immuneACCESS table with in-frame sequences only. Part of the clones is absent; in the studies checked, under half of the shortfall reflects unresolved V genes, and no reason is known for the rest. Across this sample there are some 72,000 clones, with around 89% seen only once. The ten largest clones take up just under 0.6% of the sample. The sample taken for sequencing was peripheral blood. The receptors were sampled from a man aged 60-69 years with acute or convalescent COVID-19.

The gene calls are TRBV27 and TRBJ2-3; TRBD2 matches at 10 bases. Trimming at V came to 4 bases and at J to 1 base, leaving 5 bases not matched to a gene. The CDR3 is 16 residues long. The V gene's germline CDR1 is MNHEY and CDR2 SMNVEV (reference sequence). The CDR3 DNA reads TGTGCCAGCAGTTCCGTTACTAGCGGGGGCACAGATACGCAGTATTTT. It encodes CASSSVTSGGTDTQYF.

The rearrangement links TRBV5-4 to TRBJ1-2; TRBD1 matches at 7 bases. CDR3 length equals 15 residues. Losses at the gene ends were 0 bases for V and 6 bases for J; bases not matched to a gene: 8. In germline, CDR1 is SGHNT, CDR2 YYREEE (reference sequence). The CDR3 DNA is TGTGCCAGCAGCTTGGCCGAGGCAGGGGGTAATGGCTACACCTTC. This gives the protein CASSLAEAGGNGYTF. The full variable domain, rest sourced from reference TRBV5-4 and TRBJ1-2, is ETGVTQSPTHLIKTRGQQVTLRCSSQSGHNTVSWYQQALGQGPQFIFQYYREEENGRGNFPPRFSGLQFPNYSSELNVNALELDDSALYLCASSLAEAGGNGYTFGSGTRLTVV.

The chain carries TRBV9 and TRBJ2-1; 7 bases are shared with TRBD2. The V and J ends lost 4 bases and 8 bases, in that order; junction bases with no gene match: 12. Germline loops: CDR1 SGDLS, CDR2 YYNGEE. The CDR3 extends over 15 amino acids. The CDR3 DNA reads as TGTGCCAGCAGCTTAGCGGGCATTCCCGGGGATGAGCAGTTCTTC. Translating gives CASSLAGIPGDEQFF.

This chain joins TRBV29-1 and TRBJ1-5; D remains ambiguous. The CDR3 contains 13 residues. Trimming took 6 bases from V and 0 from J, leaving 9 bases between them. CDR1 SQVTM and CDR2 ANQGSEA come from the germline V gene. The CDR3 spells CSVGENSNQPQHF. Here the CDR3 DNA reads TGCAGCGTCGGGGAGAATAGCAATCAGCCCCAGCATTTT.

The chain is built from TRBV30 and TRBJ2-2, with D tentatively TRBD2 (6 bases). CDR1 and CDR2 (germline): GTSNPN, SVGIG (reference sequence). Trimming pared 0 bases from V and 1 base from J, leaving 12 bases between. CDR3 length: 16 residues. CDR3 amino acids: CAWSVWGGLNTGELFF. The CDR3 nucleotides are TGTGCCTGGAGTGTGTGGGGAGGTCTGAACACCGGGGAGCTGTTTTTT.

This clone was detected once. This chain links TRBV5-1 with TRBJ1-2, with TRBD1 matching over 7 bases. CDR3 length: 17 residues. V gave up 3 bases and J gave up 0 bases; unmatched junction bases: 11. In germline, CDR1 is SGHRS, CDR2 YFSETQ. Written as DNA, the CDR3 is TGCGCCAGCAGCTCCCGATTGACAGGGCGAGCTAACTATGGCTACACCTTC. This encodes CASSSRLTGRANYGYTF.

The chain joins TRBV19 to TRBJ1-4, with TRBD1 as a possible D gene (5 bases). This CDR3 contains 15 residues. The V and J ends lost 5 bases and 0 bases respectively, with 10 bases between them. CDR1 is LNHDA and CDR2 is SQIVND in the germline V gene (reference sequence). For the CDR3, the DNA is TGTGCCAGTAGTGGTAAGGGGACAACTAATGAAAAACTGTTTTTT. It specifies CASSGKGTTNEKLFF.

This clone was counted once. The CDR3 DNA follows: TGCGCCAGCAGCGCAGGACAGGGGAACACCGGGGAGCTGTTTTTT. Residues: CASSAGQGNTGELFF. This rearrangement joins TRBV5-1 to TRBJ2-2; 8 positions agree with TRBD1. The CDR3 has 15 amino acids. Germline assignment: CDR1 SGHRS and CDR2 YFSETQ. The V gene end was trimmed by 4 bases and the J gene end by 1 base; junction bases not matched to a gene: 3.

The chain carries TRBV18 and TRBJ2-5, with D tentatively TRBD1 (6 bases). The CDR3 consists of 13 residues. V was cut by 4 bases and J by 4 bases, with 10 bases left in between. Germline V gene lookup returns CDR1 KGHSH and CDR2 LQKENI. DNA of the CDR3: TGTGCCAGCTCACTTCAGGGGCCAGAGACCCAGTACTTC. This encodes CASSLQGPETQYF.

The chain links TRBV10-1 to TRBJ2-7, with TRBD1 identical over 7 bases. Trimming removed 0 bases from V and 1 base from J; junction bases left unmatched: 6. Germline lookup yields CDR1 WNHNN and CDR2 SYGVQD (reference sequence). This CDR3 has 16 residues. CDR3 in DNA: TGCGCCAGCAGTGAGTCGGGGGACAGCCGATCCTACGAGCAGTACTTC. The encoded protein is CASSESGDSRSYEQYF.

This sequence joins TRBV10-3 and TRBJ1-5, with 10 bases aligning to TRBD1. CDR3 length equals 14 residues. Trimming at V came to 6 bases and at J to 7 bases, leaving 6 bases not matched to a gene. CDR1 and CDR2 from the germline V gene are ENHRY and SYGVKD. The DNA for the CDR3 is TGTGCCATCAGAAGACAGGGGGCAGGGCAGCCCCAGCATTTT. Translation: CAIRRQGAGQPQHF.

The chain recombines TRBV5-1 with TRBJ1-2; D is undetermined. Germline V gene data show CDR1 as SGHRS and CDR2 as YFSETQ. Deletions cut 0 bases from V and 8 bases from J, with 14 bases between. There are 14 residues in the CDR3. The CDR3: CASSLEVRGVGYTF. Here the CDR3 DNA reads TGCGCCAGCAGCTTGGAGGTCCGTGGAGTGGGCTACACCTTC.

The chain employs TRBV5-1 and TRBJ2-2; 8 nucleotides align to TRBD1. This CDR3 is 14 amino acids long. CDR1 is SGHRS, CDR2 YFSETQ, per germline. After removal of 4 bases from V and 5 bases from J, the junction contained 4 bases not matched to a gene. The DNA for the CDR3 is TGCGCCAGCAGCAGTTGGACAGGGACCGGGGAGCTGTTTTTT. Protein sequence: CASSSWTGTGELFF.

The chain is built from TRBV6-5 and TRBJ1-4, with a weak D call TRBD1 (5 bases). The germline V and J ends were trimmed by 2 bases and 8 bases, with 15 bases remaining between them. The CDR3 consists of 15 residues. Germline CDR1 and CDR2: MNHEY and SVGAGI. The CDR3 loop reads CASSYGGGLGEKLFF. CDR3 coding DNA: TGTGCCAGCAGTTACGGGGGAGGCCTTGGGGAAAAACTGTTTTTT.

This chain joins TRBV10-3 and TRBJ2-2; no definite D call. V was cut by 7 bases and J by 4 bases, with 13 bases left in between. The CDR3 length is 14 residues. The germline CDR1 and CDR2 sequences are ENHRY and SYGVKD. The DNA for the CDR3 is TGTGCCATCACCCCTATTGAAAGCACCGGGGAGCTGTTTTTT. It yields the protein CAITPIESTGELFF.

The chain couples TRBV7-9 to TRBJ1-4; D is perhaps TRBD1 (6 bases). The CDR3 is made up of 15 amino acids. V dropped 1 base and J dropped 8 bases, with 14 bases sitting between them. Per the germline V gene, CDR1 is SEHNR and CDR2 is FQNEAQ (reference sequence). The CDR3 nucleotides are TGTGCCAGCAGCTTAGGGACAGCCTTTTCAGAAAAACTGTTTTTT. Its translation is CASSLGTAFSEKLFF. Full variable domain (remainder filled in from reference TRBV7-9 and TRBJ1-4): DTGVSQNPRHKITKRGQNVTFRCDPISEHNRLYWYRQTLGQGPEFLTYFQNEAQLEKSRLLSDRFSAERPKGSFSTLEIQRTEQGDSAMYLCASSLGTAFSEKLFFGSGTQLSVL.